The rows below give T cell receptor beta chains drawn from one sample of a study of response to subunit inactivated influenza vaccine. TCRdb ran MiXCR on the RT-PCR reads and lists one entry per CDR3 protein. The sample records 500,000 to 600,000 distinct CDR3 sequences, 15% to 20% being singletons. This sample comprised CD4+ T cells sorted from PBMCs, obtained about 24 months after vaccination. These TCRs come from a man aged 45-69 years who received an inactivated influenza vaccine. CDR3s include the opening cysteine and the closing phenylalanine or tryptophan. The order of the fields is D gene, V gene, J gene, clone size, CDR3 protein. D genes are given only for firm matches. A row's size may be missing; if present it is once, few, many or a size class.

>-|TRBV4-2|TRBJ1-5|few
CASSQGVEFYNQPQHF
>-|TRBV14|TRBJ1-6|-
CASSQGVYTSPLHF
>-|TRBV5-1|TRBJ1-4|few
CASSLGGTATNEKLFF
>-|TRBV4-3|TRBJ2-1|few
CASSHRPGVEQFF
>-|TRBV28|TRBJ2-7|-
CASTRRRTYEQYF
>-|TRBV7-3|TRBJ2-5|-
CASSATGTYQETQYF
>-|TRBV20-1|TRBJ1-2|few
CSAIGQLYGYTF
>TRBD2|TRBV10-3|TRBJ2-5|-
CAISSGEGPETQYF
>-|TRBV10-3|TRBJ2-7|few
CAIRPSAGNSYEQYF
>-|TRBV20-1|TRBJ2-1|few
CSARGGDEQFF
>-|TRBV6-6|TRBJ2-2|-
CASSFIGTGELFF
>-|TRBV7-9|TRBJ2-7|-
CASSYNTGRSYEQYF
>TRBD2|TRBV10-3|TRBJ2-1|-
CAISEGSGTGFEQFF
>TRBD2|TRBV18|TRBJ2-7|-
CASSPFPGGPRNEQYF
>TRBD1|TRBV28|TRBJ1-3|-
CASSRDSGNTIYF
>-|TRBV7-2|TRBJ1-4|-
CASSRIISGEKLFF
>-|TRBV12-3/TRBV12-4|TRBJ2-1|few
CASSAGSPSYNEQFF
>-|TRBV29-1|TRBJ2-1|many
CSVDNLYEQFF
>-|TRBV5-1|TRBJ2-1|-
CASSPQGGIRNEQFF
>-|TRBV12-3/TRBV12-4|TRBJ1-1|-
CASSRVGRGVAFF
>-|TRBV27|TRBJ1-6|-
CASSLSISGSYNSPLHF
>-|TRBV29-1|TRBJ1-2|few
CSVGPQGLRGYTF